The 30 T cell receptor beta chains given below trace back to one sample, sequenced in a study of blood T cell repertoires in COVID-19. The method was immunoSEQ multiplex PCR; TCRdb's version includes in-frame clones alone and lacks a portion of them. This sample carries roughly 330,000 clones, 80% to 90% of them seen once, and the ten largest clones take roughly 5.2%. Sequenced material: PBMCs or T cells enriched from blood (not recorded which). These receptors originate from a woman aged 25 to 45 who had recovered from COVID-19.

The chain links TRBV29-1 to TRBJ2-3; D might be TRBD2 (7 bases). CDR1 SQVTM and CDR2 ANQGSEA come from the germline V gene. Trimming removed 7 bases from V and 2 bases from J, with 13 bases in between. This CDR3 region has 13 residues. As DNA, the CDR3 is TGCAGCGAGAAGCGGGGACACACAGATACGCAGTATTTT. Translated: CSEKRGHTDTQYF.

The V gene is TRBV6-5, the J gene TRBJ2-7, with D perhaps TRBD2 (6 bases). V was trimmed by 6 bases and J by 5 bases, leaving 17 bases between them. This CDR3 region has 14 residues. The germline CDR1 and CDR2 sequences are MNHEY and SVGAGI. CDR3 coding DNA: TGTGCCAGCAGGGACCTGGAGGGTAGGCACGAGCAGTACTTC. It specifies CASRDLEGRHEQYF.

The chain carries TRBV29-1 and TRBJ1-4; D possibly corresponds to TRBD1 (6 bases). In germline, CDR1 is SQVTM, CDR2 ANQGSEA. CDR3 length: 13 residues. Trimming stripped 6 bases from V and 4 bases from J, with 12 bases between. CDR3: CSVSGQYNEKLFF. The CDR3 DNA sequence: TGCAGCGTCTCCGGACAGTATAATGAAAAACTGTTTTTT.

The chain recombines TRBV6-5 with TRBJ2-5; weak D call: TRBD2 (6 bases). The CDR3 has 15 residues. Germline CDR1 reads MNHEY; CDR2 reads SVGAGI. V was trimmed by 0 bases and J by 5 bases, leaving 13 bases between them. The CDR3 DNA sequence: TGTGCCAGCAGTTACTCTTGGGGGGAGCTCGAGACCCAGTACTTC. Protein sequence: CASSYSWGELETQYF.

The genes are TRBV29-1 and TRBJ2-7, with 7 bases aligning to TRBD2. The germline CDR1 and CDR2 sequences are SQVTM and ANQGSEA. The CDR3 is 14 residues long. V dropped 4 bases and J dropped 7; count of bases not matched to a gene: 13. The CDR3 is CSVVLGIFGREQYF. The CDR3 DNA reads as TGCAGCGTTGTCTTGGGGATCTTCGGGAGGGAGCAGTACTTC.

This chain joins TRBV4-1 and TRBJ1-2; 12 positions agree with TRBD1. The V gene's germline CDR1 is MGHRA and CDR2 YSYEKL. The junction had 13 bases not matched to a gene; V was cut back by 4 bases and J by 7 bases. This CDR3 has 17 residues. The CDR3: CASSRGTGGTLRPGYTF. For the CDR3, the DNA is TGCGCCAGCAGCCGAGGGACAGGGGGCACGCTTCGACCTGGCTACACCTTC.

This rearrangement joins TRBV7-9 to TRBJ2-7; 9 nucleotides agree with TRBD1. The V gene end was trimmed by 7 bases and the J gene end by 3 bases; junction bases not matched to a gene: 7. The CDR3 runs 14 residues. Germline assignment: CDR1 SEHNR and CDR2 FQNEAQ (reference sequence). CDR3 region: CASTPGTGFYEQYF. As DNA, the CDR3 is TGTGCCAGCACTCCGGGGACAGGGTTCTACGAGCAGTACTTC.

The V call is TRBV7-9, the J call TRBJ2-2, with 8 bases identical to TRBD1. Germline CDR1 and CDR2: SEHNR and FQNEAQ (reference sequence). The CDR3 runs to 16 residues. With 4 bases clipped from V and 8 bases from J, the junction kept 12 bases outside the gene matches. CDR3: CASSSLGTGLVGELFF. Here the CDR3 DNA reads TGTGCCAGCAGCTCACTAGGGACAGGTCTCGTAGGGGAGCTGTTTTTT.

V and J are TRBV7-2 and TRBJ2-3; D might be TRBD2 (5 bases). V was cut by 8 bases and J by 6 bases, with 12 bases left in between. This CDR3 is built from 12 residues. Looked up from germline, CDR1 is SGHTA and CDR2 is FQGNSA. CDR3 in amino acids: CASGLATDTQYF. In DNA form, the CDR3 reads TGTGCCAGCGGGCTAGCAACCGATACGCAGTATTTT. Together with reference TRBV7-2 and TRBJ2-3, the CDR3 gives the full variable domain: GAGVSQSPSNKVTEKGKDVELRCDPISGHTALYWYRQSLGQGLEFLIYFQGNSAPDKSGLPSDRFSAERTGGSVSTLTIQRTQQEDSAVYLCASGLATDTQYFGPGTRLTVL.

The J gene is TRBJ1-2, the V gene TRBV3-1 (or the pseudogene TRBV3-2); 7 nucleotides line up with TRBD1. This CDR3 has 17 residues. Unmatched junction bases numbered 8, after V lost 1 base and J lost 0 bases. Germline loops: CDR1 LGHDT, CDR2 YNNKEL (reference sequence). CDR3 in amino acids: CASSQAGGTAPNYGYTF. As DNA, the CDR3 is TGTGCCAGCAGCCAAGCAGGAGGGACAGCTCCTAACTATGGCTACACCTTC.

On this clone: A read error may account for a junction end that differs from germline. The chain joins TRBV24-1 to TRBJ1-4; a weak D match, TRBD1 (5 bases). In germline, CDR1 is KGHDR, CDR2 SFDVKD. The CDR3 has 9 amino acids. The CDR3 sequence is CASRQLGTF. CDR3 DNA: TGTGCCTCCCGACAGCTAGGCACGTTT.

V and J are TRBV7-2 and TRBJ2-5, with TRBD1 matching over 11 bases. The length of the CDR3 is 15 residues. Germline CDR1 reads SGHTA; CDR2 reads FQGNSA. J gave up 5 bases and V 3 bases, and 5 bases lay outside the gene matches. DNA for the CDR3: TGTGCCAGCAGCTTCCTCCGGGACAGGGGGGAGACCCAGTACTTC. It encodes CASSFLRDRGETQYF.

The chain combines TRBV10-3 with TRBJ1-4; D is unclear. The CDR3 has 13 residues. Germline CDR1 is ENHRY and CDR2 is SYGVKD. The V gene lost 6 bases and the J gene lost 3 bases, with 8 bases spanning the gap. CDR3 bases: TGTGCCATCAGGGCCTCTTCTAATGAAAAACTGTTTTTT. Its translation: CAIRASSNEKLFF.

Note on this clone: Other DNA sequences of this sample code for an identical CDR3. The gene calls are TRBV15 and TRBJ1-3; the D gene is possibly TRBD1 (5 bases). The CDR3 has 16 residues. CDR1 LNHNV and CDR2 YYDKDF come from the germline V gene (reference sequence). The ends were cut back, 0 bases at V and 0 bases at J, with 9 bases in the middle. The chain's CDR3 is CATSRDRDSSGNTIYF. In DNA form, the CDR3 reads TGTGCCACCAGCAGAGATCGAGACAGCTCTGGAAACACCATATATTTT.

The CDR3 coding sequence is TGTGCCAGCATGTGGGACAGGGGGATGATCACTGAAGCTTTCTTT. This gives the protein CASMWDRGMITEAFF. The chain links TRBV7-8 to TRBJ1-1, with TRBD1 identical over 11 bases. This CDR3 has 15 residues. The germline CDR1 and CDR2 sequences are SGHVS and FQNEAQ. J lost 4 bases, V lost 7 bases, and 8 bases had no gene match.

This clone was counted once. This sequence joins TRBV5-5 and TRBJ2-1; 11 bases are shared with TRBD2. Germline CDR1 reads SGHKS; CDR2 reads YYEKEE (reference sequence). With 3 bases clipped from V and 4 bases from J, the junction kept 9 bases outside the gene matches. CDR3 length: 17 residues. CDR3 sequence: CASSYEPGLAEYNEQFF. CDR3 coding DNA: TGTGCCAGCAGCTATGAACCGGGACTAGCGGAGTACAATGAGCAGTTCTTC.

The chain is built from TRBV29-1 and TRBJ2-5, with a possible D match to TRBD2 (6 bases). This CDR3 comprises 12 residues. Germline V gene lookup returns CDR1 SQVTM and CDR2 ANQGSEA. V was shortened by 7 bases and J by 5 bases, with 14 bases between the two germline ends. The CDR3 nucleotides read TGCAGCGGGGTGGAGGGTGGGGAGACCCAGTACTTC. Its protein product is CSGVEGGETQYF.

The chain joins TRBV6-2 or TRBV6-3 to TRBJ1-2, with TRBD1 identical over 7 bases. The length of the CDR3 is 17 residues. The junction had 17 bases not matched to a gene; V was cut back by 2 bases and J by 8 bases. Germline V gene lookup returns CDR1 MNHEY and CDR2 SVGEGT. CDR3 residues: CASSYHPHDREGGGYTF. The CDR3 DNA is TGTGCCAGCAGTTACCATCCTCACGACAGGGAAGGTGGAGGCTACACCTTC.

The genes are TRBV4-1 and TRBJ2-2, with TRBD2 matching over 13 bases. CDR1 and CDR2 (germline): MGHRA, YSYEKL. With 4 bases clipped from V and 7 bases from J, the junction kept 6 bases outside the gene matches. CDR3 length: 16 amino acids. CDR3 amino acids: CASSPLAGGHSGELFF. CDR3 nucleotides: TGCGCCAGCAGCCCACTAGCGGGGGGGCATAGCGGGGAGCTGTTTTTT.

This clone was seen once. CDR3 loop: CASTSGFSMNTEAFF. CDR3 sequence (DNA): TGCGCCAGCACCTCAGGGTTTTCAATGAACACTGAAGCTTTCTTT. The chain employs TRBV23-1 and TRBJ1-1; a possible D gene is TRBD1 (5 bases). TRBV23-1 qualifies as an ORF whose function is uncertain. Trimming took off 7 bases at V and 0 bases at J, with 15 bases between the two ends. The CDR3 is 15 amino acids.

The chain joins TRBV5-1 to TRBJ1-6; 8 bases line up with TRBD1. J was trimmed by 8 bases and V by 7 bases; bases with no gene match: 14. CDR1 and CDR2 from the germline V gene are SGHRS and YFSETQ. This CDR3 contains 16 residues. CDR3: CASGAGGMFGDSPLHF. The CDR3 DNA follows: TGCGCCAGCGGGGCAGGGGGCATGTTTGGTGATTCACCCCTCCACTTT.

This clone was observed a few times. The rearrangement uses TRBV5-8 and TRBJ1-5; D is unresolved. Germline assignment: CDR1 SGHTS and CDR2 YDEGEE. V lost 2 bases and J lost 1, with 7 bases in between. This CDR3 region has 14 residues. The chain's CDR3 is CASSLRRSNQPQHF. The CDR3 DNA reads as TGTGCCAGCAGCTTAAGGCGGAGCAATCAGCCCCAGCATTTT.

The rearrangement links TRBV15 to TRBJ1-4; D is perhaps TRBD1 (6 bases). The CDR3 sequence is 14 residues long. V was shortened by 5 bases and J by 6 bases, with 13 bases between the two germline ends. Germline lookup yields CDR1 LNHNV and CDR2 YYDKDF (reference sequence). This chain's CDR3 is CATSRDNTDEKLFF. In DNA form, the CDR3 reads TGTGCCACCAGCCGGGACAATACGGATGAAAAACTGTTTTTT.

This clone was observed a single time. The chain combines TRBV19 with TRBJ1-1; D is perhaps TRBD1 (5 bases). From germline, CDR1 is LNHDA and CDR2 SQIVND (reference sequence). Trimming cost V 6 bases and J 10 bases, with 12 bases left between them. This CDR3 region has 11 residues. This CDR3 is CASSSQRGAFF. CDR3 bases: TGTGCCAGTAGCAGTCAAAGGGGAGCTTTCTTT.

The chain links TRBV12-3 or TRBV12-4 to TRBJ2-7; D ambiguous. The CDR3 has 13 residues. The V gene lost 2 bases and the J gene lost 2 bases, with 7 bases spanning the gap. The CDR3 bases are TGTGCCAGCAGTTTATGGGCAGCCTACGAGCAGTACTTC. This gives the protein CASSLWAAYEQYF.

This chain connects TRBV4-1 to TRBJ1-3; possibly TRBD1 for D (6 bases). Germline V gives CDR1 MGHRA, CDR2 YSYEKL. The CDR3 has 17 amino acids. V lost 1 base and J lost 1, with 14 bases in between. The CDR3 DNA sequence: TGCGCCAGCAGCCAAGGGATCCAGGGGCGGTCTGGAAACACCATATATTTT. It codes for CASSQGIQGRSGNTIYF.

This chain joins TRBV5-4 and TRBJ2-3, with TRBD2 matching over 12 bases. CDR1 is SGHNT and CDR2 is YYREEE in the germline V gene (reference sequence). V lost 0 bases and J lost 0; bases outside the gene matches: 5. CDR3 length: 18 amino acids. CDR3 loop: CASSLGLAGAPSTDTQYF. CDR3 in DNA: TGTGCCAGCAGCTTGGGACTAGCGGGGGCCCCTAGCACAGATACGCAGTATTTT.

The J gene is TRBJ1-3, the V gene TRBV5-1; D is possibly TRBD1 (5 bases). Per the germline V gene, CDR1 is SGHRS and CDR2 is YFSETQ. V lost 4 bases, J lost 2 bases, and 13 bases lay in between. CDR3 length equals 15 residues. Written as DNA, the CDR3 is TGCGCCAGCAGCGGGTCATCGGGGGCTGGAAACACCATATATTTT. It specifies CASSGSSGAGNTIYF.

The chain couples TRBV5-5 to TRBJ1-2; no firm D call. The CDR3 is made up of 14 amino acids. From germline, CDR1 is SGHKS and CDR2 YYEKEE (reference sequence). Trimming took 7 bases from V and 6 from J, leaving 19 bases between them. Here the CDR3 reads CASAGNPLTHGYTF. CDR3 coding DNA: TGTGCCAGCGCCGGTAATCCGCTCACTCATGGCTACACCTTC.

This clone was seen only a few times. The V gene is TRBV6-2 or TRBV6-3, the J gene TRBJ1-4; the match to TRBD1 covers 12 bases. Germline-derived CDR1 and CDR2 are MNHEY and SVGEGT. This CDR3 region has 16 residues. V lost 2 bases and J lost 4; bases outside the gene matches: 2. CDR3 in amino acids: CASSYGTGGGNEKLFF. The CDR3, as DNA: TGTGCCAGCAGTTACGGGACAGGGGGCGGTAATGAAAAACTGTTTTTT.